These 29 T cell receptor beta chains share one sample of origin, sequenced in a study of blood T cells in healthy people across ages. A second PCR, run for roughly 7 to 12 cycles, used a sample-barcoded 5' primer plus a J-beta primer mix. A single record per CDR3 protein comes from TCRdb applying MiXCR to the 5' RACE reads. This table holds hundreds of thousands of distinct CDR3 sequences, around three fifths found once. Sequenced: blood. The receptors here all came from a man aged 40-49 years in good health.

The CDR3 sequence: CASKGSGLVYGEQYF. CDR3 nucleotides: TGTGCCAGCAAAGGTTCAGGACTCGTGTACGGTGAGCAGTACTTC. The chain links TRBV2 to TRBJ2-5, with D possibly TRBD2 on 5 matching bases. Deletions cut 7 bases from V and 11 bases from J, with 26 bases between. The length of the CDR3 is 15 residues. CDR1 is SNHLY and CDR2 is FYNNEI in the germline V gene.

The CDR3 DNA reads TGTGCCATCTGGTCTCAGGACAGGGTCGATGAGCAGTTCTTC. It specifies CAIWSQDRVDEQFF. The gene calls are TRBV10-3 and TRBJ2-1; 8 nucleotides match TRBD1. Trimming took 8 bases from V and 8 from J; bases not matched to a gene: 11. The V gene's germline CDR1 is ENHRY and CDR2 SYGVKD. CDR3 length: 14 amino acids.

This clonotype came up a few times. The chain recombines TRBV28 with TRBJ1-2, with no clear D. The CDR3 runs 15 residues. Germline CDR1 MDHEN, CDR2 SYDVKM. Trimming shortened V by 4 bases and J by 4 bases, and 16 bases separated the two germline ends. CDR3 in amino acids: CASSSAERGGYGYTF. The CDR3 DNA sequence: TGTGCCAGCAGTTCAGCGGAACGGGGTGGCTATGGCTACACCTTC.

The chain recombines TRBV7-2 with TRBJ1-3; maybe TRBD1 (5 bases). Germline V CDR1 and CDR2: SGHTA, FQGNSA. The CDR3 contains 16 residues. Between the trimmed V and J ends, which lost 2 bases and 0 bases, there was a span of 11 bases. CDR3 in amino acids: CASSLKQAHSGNTIYF. CDR3 sequence (DNA): TGTGCCAGCAGCTTAAAACAGGCGCACTCTGGAAACACCATATATTTT.

V gene TRBV4-2 combines with J gene TRBJ1-2; D is ambiguous. Germline V gene data show CDR1 as LGHNA and CDR2 as YNFKEQ. Trimming left V 3 bases short and J 8 bases short, with 19 bases between. This CDR3 spans 15 amino acids. CDR3 loop: CASSQEERLRRGYTF. The CDR3 nucleotides are TGTGCCAGCAGCCAGGAGGAGAGGTTAAGGAGGGGCTACACCTTC.

The chain links TRBV7-2 to TRBJ1-4; D not resolved. The V gene lost 3 bases and the J gene lost 0 bases, with 8 bases spanning the gap. Germline V lookup: CDR1 SGHTA, CDR2 FQGNSA. The CDR3 loop spans 15 amino acids. CDR3 residues: CASSFIGSTNEKLFF. The CDR3 region has the DNA TGTGCCAGCAGCTTCATTGGATCAACTAATGAAAAACTGTTTTTT.

The chain employs TRBV28 and TRBJ2-7; 8 nucleotides align to TRBD2. The DNA end lines up better with TRBJ2-5; the J call may be wrong. The CDR3 contains 15 residues. The germline CDR1 and CDR2 sequences are MDHEN and SYDVKM. CDR3 nucleotides: TGTGCCAGCAGTTTTGGGCGGGAGGAGGGAGAGACCCAGTACTTC. Encoded protein: CASSFGREEGETQYF.

The chain employs TRBV6-1 and TRBJ2-5, with 11 bases matching TRBD1. The CDR3 consists of 18 residues. V was pared by 6 bases and J by 3 bases, with 15 bases of the junction left unmatched. Germline V lookup: CDR1 MNHNS, CDR2 SASEGT. The CDR3 protein is CASRPGQGALGKEETQYF. CDR3 DNA sequence: TGTGCCAGCAGACCCGGACAGGGGGCGTTAGGGAAGGAAGAGACCCAGTACTTC.

The V and J genes are TRBV6-5 and TRBJ2-3; the match to TRBD1 covers 12 bases. After removal of 6 bases from V and 4 bases from J, the junction contained 5 bases not matched to a gene. CDR3 size: 15 residues. Germline lookup yields CDR1 MNHEY and CDR2 SVGAGI. Here the CDR3 DNA reads TGTGCCAGCAGCTCCGGGACAGGGGGCCCAGATACGCAGTATTTT. Translated, it gives CASSSGTGGPDTQYF.

The chain uses TRBV28 and TRBJ2-1; 10 nucleotides line up with TRBD2. CDR1 and CDR2 (germline): MDHEN, SYDVKM. Unmatched junction bases numbered 10, after V lost 5 bases and J lost 9 bases. The CDR3 contains 15 residues. For the CDR3, the DNA is TGTGCCAGCAGTACCCAGCGGGGGGGCCGCGGTGAGCAGTTCTTC. Protein: CASSTQRGGRGEQFF.

The V gene is TRBV3-1, the J gene TRBJ2-5; perhaps TRBD2 as D (6 bases). The CDR3 sequence is 14 residues long. Germline V gene lookup returns CDR1 LGHDT and CDR2 YNNKEL (reference sequence). Trimming removed 3 bases at V and 4 bases at J, with 12 bases between. The CDR3 DNA follows: TGTGCCAGCAGCCACCTCGGGACTGGAGAGACCCAGTACTTC. Its protein is CASSHLGTGETQYF.

The J gene is TRBJ1-5, the V gene TRBV20-1; TRBD1 matches 7 bases. Germline CDR1 DFQATT, CDR2 SNEGSKA (reference sequence). The CDR3 totals 14 residues. The J segment lost 5 bases and the V segment lost 6 bases, leaving 10 bases of the junction unmatched. This CDR3 reads CSAITGAGDQPQHF. Written as DNA, the CDR3 is TGCAGTGCGATTACAGGGGCGGGCGATCAGCCCCAGCATTTT.

The chain joins TRBV12-3 or TRBV12-4 to TRBJ2-3; maybe TRBD2 (5 bases). The CDR3 extends over 15 amino acids. The V end was cut by 5 bases, the J end by 5 bases, with 17 bases between. CDR3: CASSRNGLGGDTQYF. The CDR3 DNA is TGTGCCAGCAGTAGGAACGGACTCGGAGGAGATACGCAGTATTTT.

The rearrangement uses TRBV27 and TRBJ1-1; D may be TRBD1 (5 bases). V lost 3 bases and J 11 bases, leaving 16 bases between the germline ends. There are 13 residues in the CDR3. The germline V gene has CDR1 MNHEY and CDR2 SMNVEV (reference sequence). CDR3 coding DNA: TGTGCCAGCAGTTTGGGGGTGGCCTCGACGGCTTTCTTT. This translates into CASSLGVASTAFF.

This clonotype is a singleton in its sample. V gene TRBV5-1 combines with J gene TRBJ1-5; TRBD1 matches 9 bases. The CDR3 consists of 16 residues. Germline V gives CDR1 SGHRS, CDR2 YFSETQ. V was clipped by 6 bases and J by 6 bases; unmatched bases: 13. CDR3 residues: CASIAIPIQGAQPQHF. The CDR3 bases are TGCGCCAGCATCGCCATTCCTATACAGGGGGCTCAGCCCCAGCATTTT.

CDR3 bases: TGTGCCAGCAGCGTAGGTGGAGGAGGCTACACCTTC. Its protein is CASSVGGGGYTF. The chain recombines TRBV9 with TRBJ1-2; unclear D gene. This CDR3 spans 12 amino acids. Trimming took 0 bases from V and 8 from J, leaving 8 bases between them. Germline assignment: CDR1 SGDLS and CDR2 YYNGEE.

The chain is built from TRBV20-1 and TRBJ1-2; TRBD1 matches at 9 bases. Germline V gene data show CDR1 as DFQATT and CDR2 as SNEGSKA (reference sequence). The CDR3 is 14 amino acids. The trim removed 1 base at V and 5 bases at J, leaving 5 bases unmatched. The CDR3 region is CSARAPGQGYGYTF. The CDR3 coding sequence is TGCAGTGCTAGAGCTCCGGGACAGGGTTATGGCTACACCTTC.

The rearrangement joins TRBV5-6 to TRBJ2-7; perhaps TRBD1 as D (6 bases). Trimming took 2 bases from V and 2 from J, leaving 14 bases between them. The CDR3 is 15 amino acids. Germline CDR1 SGHDT, CDR2 YYEEEE. The CDR3 sequence is CASSFSTGNPYEQYF. In DNA form, the CDR3 reads TGTGCCAGCAGCTTCTCTACAGGGAATCCCTACGAGCAGTACTTC.

Points on this clonotype: An end of the junction differs from the germline gene, which may be a read error. The chain links TRBV12-5 to TRBJ2-7; possibly TRBD2 for D (5 bases). The CDR3 length is 16 residues. Germline loops: CDR1 LGHNT, CDR2 FRNRAP. CDR3 coding DNA: TGTGCTAGTGGTTTGGTACAGAGGACTTACTCCAACGAGCAGTACTTC. This encodes CASGLVQRTYSNEQYF.

This clonotype was seen only once. The J gene is TRBJ1-5, the V gene TRBV20-1; no definite D call. The length of the CDR3 is 17 residues. Per the germline V gene, CDR1 is DFQATT and CDR2 is SNEGSKA (reference sequence). Trimming removed 2 bases from V and 2 bases from J, with 19 bases in between. The CDR3, as DNA: TGCAGTGCTAGACCGTTGGGCGGGATTATGGGCAATCAGCCCCAGCATTTT. Protein product: CSARPLGGIMGNQPQHF.

The chain combines TRBV4-2 with TRBJ2-7; D unresolved. Germline CDR1 and CDR2: LGHNA and YNFKEQ. The CDR3 runs to 14 residues. Between the trimmed V and J ends, which lost 1 base and 7 bases, there was a span of 14 bases. CDR3 in amino acids: CASSQATAYNEQYF. CDR3 bases: TGTGCCAGCAGCCAAGCCACAGCGTACAATGAGCAGTACTTC.

The gene calls are TRBV7-9 and TRBJ2-6, with a possible D match to TRBD2 (5 bases). V shed 6 bases and J shed 0 bases, with 9 bases lying between them. Germline CDR1 and CDR2: SEHNR and FQNEAQ (reference sequence). The CDR3 has 15 residues. The CDR3 DNA is TGTGCCAGCAGACTCGGGGTCTCTGGGGCCAACGTCCTGACTTTC. Translated, it gives CASRLGVSGANVLTF.

The chain is built from TRBV7-2 and TRBJ2-1; 7 bases map to TRBD2. Germline CDR1 and CDR2: SGHTA and FQGNSA. The CDR3 is made up of 14 amino acids. With V trimmed by 5 bases and J by 13 bases, 14 bases remained unmatched. The DNA of the CDR3 is TGTGCCAGCAGCCCAGCTGGCGGGAGAAGCTCCCAGTTCTTC. The encoded protein is CASSPAGGRSSQFF.

CDR3 region: CSARAGGIETQYF. The CDR3 bases are TGCAGTGCCCGGGCGGGGGGGATTGAGACCCAGTACTTC. The chain links TRBV20-1 to TRBJ2-5, with 9 positions matching TRBD2. The ends lost 6 bases at V and 5 bases at J; junction bases unmatched: 7. Per the germline V gene, CDR1 is DFQATT and CDR2 is SNEGSKA (reference sequence). This CDR3 comprises 13 residues.

The rearrangement joins TRBV6-1 to TRBJ1-5, with D maybe TRBD1 (5 bases). This CDR3 has 17 amino acids. Trimming stripped 5 bases from V and 3 bases from J, with 20 bases between. CDR1 and CDR2 from the germline V gene are MNHNS and SASEGT. The CDR3 loop is CASSRSTGRGNNQPQHF. The CDR3 DNA reads TGTGCCAGCAGTCGCTCCACCGGGAGGGGCAACAATCAGCCCCAGCATTTT.

The V and J genes are TRBV7-6 and TRBJ1-1; D not resolved. Germline V CDR1 and CDR2: SGHVS, FNYEAQ. The CDR3 has 15 amino acids. The V end was cut by 5 bases, the J end by 0 bases, with 13 bases between. The CDR3 DNA follows: TGTGCCAGCAGCCCCAAAGGGAGTATGAACACTGAAGCTTTCTTT. Residues: CASSPKGSMNTEAFF.

V and J are TRBV28 and TRBJ2-3; TRBD2 matches at 11 bases. The germline CDR1 and CDR2 sequences are MDHEN and SYDVKM. J lost 2 bases, V lost 6 bases, and 4 bases had no gene match. The CDR3 contains 15 residues. The DNA for the CDR3 is TGTGCCAGCAGGACTAGCGGGGTAAACACAGATACGCAGTATTTT. Amino acids: CASRTSGVNTDTQYF.

V gene TRBV7-9 combines with J gene TRBJ1-2; 7 bases are shared with TRBD1. The ends lost 6 bases at V and 3 bases at J; junction bases unmatched: 10. This CDR3 is 15 amino acids long. Germline-derived CDR1 and CDR2 are SEHNR and FQNEAQ (reference sequence). The CDR3 is CASSFPGGQDYGYTF. CDR3 DNA: TGTGCCAGCAGTTTCCCAGGGGGGCAAGACTATGGCTACACCTTC.

As to this clonotype: A junction boundary mismatches the germline segment, possibly from a read error. The CDR3 loop is CVVRRRNTEAFF. The DNA of the CDR3 is TGCGTGGTTAGGCGGCGGAACACTGAAGCTTTCTTT. This chain links TRBV30 with TRBJ1-1; D unclear. The length of the CDR3 is 12 residues. The germline V gene encodes CDR1 GTSNPN and CDR2 SVGIG (reference sequence).